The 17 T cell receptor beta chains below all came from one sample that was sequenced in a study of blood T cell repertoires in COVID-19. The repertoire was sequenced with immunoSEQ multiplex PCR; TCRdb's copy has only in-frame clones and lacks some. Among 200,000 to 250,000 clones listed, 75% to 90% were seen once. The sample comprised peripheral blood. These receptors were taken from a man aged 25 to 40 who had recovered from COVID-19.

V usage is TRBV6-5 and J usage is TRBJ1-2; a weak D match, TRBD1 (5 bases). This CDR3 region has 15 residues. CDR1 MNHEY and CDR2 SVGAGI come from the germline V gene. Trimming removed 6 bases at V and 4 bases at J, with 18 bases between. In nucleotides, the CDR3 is TGTGCCAGCAGACAAGCTCAGGGAGGAGGCTATGGCTACACCTTC. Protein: CASRQAQGGGYGYTF.

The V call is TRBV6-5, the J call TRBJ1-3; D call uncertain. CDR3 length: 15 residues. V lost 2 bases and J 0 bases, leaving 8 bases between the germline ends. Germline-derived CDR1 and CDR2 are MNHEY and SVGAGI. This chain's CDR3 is CASSYSLHSGNTIYF. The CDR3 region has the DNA TGTGCCAGCAGTTACAGCCTTCACTCTGGAAACACCATATATTTT.

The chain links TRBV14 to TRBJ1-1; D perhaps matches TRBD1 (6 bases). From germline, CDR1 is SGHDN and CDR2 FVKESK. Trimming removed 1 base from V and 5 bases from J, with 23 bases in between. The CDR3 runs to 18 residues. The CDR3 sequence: CASSQARRNREGVTEAFF. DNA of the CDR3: TGTGCCAGCAGCCAAGCCCGCCGGAACAGGGAGGGAGTAACTGAAGCTTTCTTT.

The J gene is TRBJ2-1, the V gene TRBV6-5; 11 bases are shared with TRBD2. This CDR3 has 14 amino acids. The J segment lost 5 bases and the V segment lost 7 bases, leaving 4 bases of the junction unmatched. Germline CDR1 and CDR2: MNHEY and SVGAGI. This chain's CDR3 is CASTLAGGHNEQFF. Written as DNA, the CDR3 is TGTGCCAGCACCTTAGCGGGGGGGCACAATGAGCAGTTCTTC.

The CDR3 DNA is TGTGCCAGCAGCCTTAGCCGGGACAGGGAAAGGGAGCTGTTTTTT. This translates into CASSLSRDRERELFF. The chain is built from TRBV11-2 and TRBJ2-2; 9 bases line up with TRBD1. Germline CDR1 reads SGHAT; CDR2 reads FQNNGV. The V and J ends lost 5 bases and 9 bases, in that order; junction bases with no gene match: 10. The CDR3 runs to 15 residues.

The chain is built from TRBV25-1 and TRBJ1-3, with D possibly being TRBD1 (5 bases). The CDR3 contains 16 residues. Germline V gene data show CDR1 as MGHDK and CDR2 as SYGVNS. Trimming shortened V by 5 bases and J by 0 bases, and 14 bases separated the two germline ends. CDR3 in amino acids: CASSSFDSYSGNTIYF. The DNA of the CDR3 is TGTGCCAGCAGTTCTTTCGACAGCTACTCTGGAAACACCATATATTTT. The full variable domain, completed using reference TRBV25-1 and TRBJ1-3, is EADIYQTPRYLVIGTGKKITLECSQTMGHDKMYWYQQDPGMELHLIHYSYGVNSTEKGDLSSESTVSRIRTEHFPLTLESARPSHTSQYLCASSSFDSYSGNTIYFGEGSWLTVV.

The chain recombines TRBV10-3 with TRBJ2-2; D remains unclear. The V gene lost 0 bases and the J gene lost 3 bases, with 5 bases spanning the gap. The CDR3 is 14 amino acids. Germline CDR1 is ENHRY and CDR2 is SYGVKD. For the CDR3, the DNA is TGTGCCATCAGTGAGTCGGCAGACACCGGGGAGCTGTTTTTT. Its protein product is CAISESADTGELFF.

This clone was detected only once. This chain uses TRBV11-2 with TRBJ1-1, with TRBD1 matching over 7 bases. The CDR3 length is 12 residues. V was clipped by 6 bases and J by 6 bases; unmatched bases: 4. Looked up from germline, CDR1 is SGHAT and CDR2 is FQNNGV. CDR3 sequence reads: CASRRDSPEAFF. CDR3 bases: TGTGCCAGCAGACGGGACAGCCCTGAAGCTTTCTTT.

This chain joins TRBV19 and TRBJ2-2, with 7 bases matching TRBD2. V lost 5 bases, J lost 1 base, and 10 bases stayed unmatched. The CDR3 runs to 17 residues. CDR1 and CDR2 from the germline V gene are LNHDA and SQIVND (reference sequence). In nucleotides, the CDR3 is TGTGCCAGTAGTGGGCGGGGGAGGCGTCGGAACACCGGGGAGCTGTTTTTT. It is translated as CASSGRGRRRNTGELFF.

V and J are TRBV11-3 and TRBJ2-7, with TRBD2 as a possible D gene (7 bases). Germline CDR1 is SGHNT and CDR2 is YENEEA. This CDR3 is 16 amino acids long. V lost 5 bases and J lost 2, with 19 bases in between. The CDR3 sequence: CASSPGYGGQTYEQYF. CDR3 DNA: TGTGCCAGCAGCCCCGGCTACGGGGGGCAAACCTACGAGCAGTACTTC.

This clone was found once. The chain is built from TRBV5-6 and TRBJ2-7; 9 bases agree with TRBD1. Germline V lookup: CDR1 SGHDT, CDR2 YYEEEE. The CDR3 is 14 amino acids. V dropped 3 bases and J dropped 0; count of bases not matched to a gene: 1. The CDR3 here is CASSSTGGSYEQYF. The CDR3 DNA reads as TGTGCCAGCAGCTCGACAGGGGGCTCCTACGAGCAGTACTTC.

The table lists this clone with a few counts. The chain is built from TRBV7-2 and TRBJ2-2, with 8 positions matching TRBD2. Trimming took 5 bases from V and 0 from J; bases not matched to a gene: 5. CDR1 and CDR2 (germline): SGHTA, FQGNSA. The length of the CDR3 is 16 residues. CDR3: CASSQNGGANTGELFF. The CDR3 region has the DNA TGTGCCAGCAGCCAGAACGGGGGGGCGAACACCGGGGAGCTGTTTTTT.

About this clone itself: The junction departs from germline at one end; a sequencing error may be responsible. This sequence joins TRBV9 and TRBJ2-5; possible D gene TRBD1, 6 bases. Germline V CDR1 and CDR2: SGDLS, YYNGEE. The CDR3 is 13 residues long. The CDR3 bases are TGTGCCAGCAGTGTAGAGGGGGAAGAGACCCAGTACTTC. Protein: CASSVEGEETQYF.

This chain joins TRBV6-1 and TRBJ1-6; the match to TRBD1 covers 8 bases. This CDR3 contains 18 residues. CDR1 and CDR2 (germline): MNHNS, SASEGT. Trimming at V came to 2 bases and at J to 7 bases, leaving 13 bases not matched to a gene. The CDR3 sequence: CASSEFPGGGDRNSPLHF. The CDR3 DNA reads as TGTGCCAGCAGTGAATTCCCGGGGGGTGGGGACAGGAATTCACCCCTCCACTTT.

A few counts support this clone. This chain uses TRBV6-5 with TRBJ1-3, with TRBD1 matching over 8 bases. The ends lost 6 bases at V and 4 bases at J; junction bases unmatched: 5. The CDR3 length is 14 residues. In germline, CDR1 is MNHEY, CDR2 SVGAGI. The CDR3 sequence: CASRRTGSGNTIYF. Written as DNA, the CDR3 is TGTGCCAGCAGGCGGACAGGGTCCGGAAACACCATATATTTT.

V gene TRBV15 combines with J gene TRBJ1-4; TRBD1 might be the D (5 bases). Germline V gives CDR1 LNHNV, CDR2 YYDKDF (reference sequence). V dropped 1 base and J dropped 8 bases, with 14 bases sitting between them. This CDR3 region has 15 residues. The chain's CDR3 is CATSRAGGWQEKLFF. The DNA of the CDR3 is TGTGCCACCAGCAGAGCCGGGGGATGGCAAGAAAAACTGTTTTTT.

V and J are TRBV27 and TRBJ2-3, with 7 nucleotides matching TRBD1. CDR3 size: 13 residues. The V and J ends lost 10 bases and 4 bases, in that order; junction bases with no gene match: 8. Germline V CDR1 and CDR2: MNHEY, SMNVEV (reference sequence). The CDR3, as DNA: TGTGCCACGACAGGGAATCGCGCAGATACGCAGTATTTT. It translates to CATTGNRADTQYF.